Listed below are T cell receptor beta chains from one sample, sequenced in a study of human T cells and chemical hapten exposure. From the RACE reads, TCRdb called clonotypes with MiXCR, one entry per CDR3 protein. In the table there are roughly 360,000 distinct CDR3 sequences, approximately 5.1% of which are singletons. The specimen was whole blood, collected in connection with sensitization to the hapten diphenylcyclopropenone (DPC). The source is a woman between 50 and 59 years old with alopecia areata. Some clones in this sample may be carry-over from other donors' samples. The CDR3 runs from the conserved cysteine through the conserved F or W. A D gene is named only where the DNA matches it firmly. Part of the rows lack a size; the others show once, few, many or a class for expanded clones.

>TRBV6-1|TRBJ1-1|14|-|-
CASSEAWVNTEAFF
TGTGCCAGCAGTGAAGCTTGGGTGAACACTGAAGCTTTCTTT
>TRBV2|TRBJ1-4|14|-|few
CASGAGVSNEKLFF
TGTGCCAGCGGGGCAGGGGTTTCTAATGAAAAACTGTTTTTT
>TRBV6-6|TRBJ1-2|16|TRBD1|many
CASSPTTGGLVYGYTF
TGTGCCAGCTCCCCTACTACAGGGGGCTTAGTCTATGGCTACACCTTC
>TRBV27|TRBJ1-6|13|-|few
CASSLNTNSPLHF
TGTGCCAGCAGTCTTAACACCAATTCACCCCTCCACTTT
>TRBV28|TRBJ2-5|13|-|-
CASSQYREETQYF
TGTGCCAGCAGTCAGTACAGGGAAGAGACCCAGTACTTC
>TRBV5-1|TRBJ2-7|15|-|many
CASSLEPRENEEQYF
TGCGCCAGCAGCTTGGAGCCCAGGGAAAACGAGGAGCAGTACTTC
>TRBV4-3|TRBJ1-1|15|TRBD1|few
CASSKKGQGNTEAFF
TGCGCCAGCAGCAAAAAGGGACAGGGGAACACTGAAGCTTTCTTT
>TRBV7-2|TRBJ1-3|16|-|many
CASSLPQGGDGNTIYF
TGTGCCAGCAGCCTACCCCAAGGGGGTGATGGAAACACCATATATTTT
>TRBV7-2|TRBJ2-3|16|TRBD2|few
CASSRNSGGVTDTQYF
TGTGCCAGCAGCCGCAACAGCGGGGGGGTCACAGATACGCAGTATTTT
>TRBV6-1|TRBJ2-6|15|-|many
CASKEDISGANVLTF
TGTGCCAGCAAGGAAGATATCTCTGGGGCCAACGTCCTGACTTTC
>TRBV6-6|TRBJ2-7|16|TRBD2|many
CASSESGRVLGYEQYF
TGTGCCAGCAGCGAGAGCGGGAGGGTTTTGGGCTACGAGCAGTACTTC
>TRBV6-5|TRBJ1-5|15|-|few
CASSPTRTIYQPQHF
TGTGCCAGCAGTCCCACACGGACCATTTATCAGCCCCAGCATTTT
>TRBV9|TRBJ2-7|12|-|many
CASSLAGREQYF
TGTGCCAGCAGCCTAGCCGGGCGCGAGCAGTACTTC
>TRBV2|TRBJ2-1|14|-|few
CASILDLSYNEQFF
TGTGCCAGCATCCTGGACCTCTCCTACAATGAGCAGTTCTTC
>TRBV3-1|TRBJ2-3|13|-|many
CASSQNLEDTQYF
TGTGCCAGCAGCCAAAACTTGGAGGATACGCAGTATTTT
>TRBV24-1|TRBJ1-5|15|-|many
CATSDPARGNQPQHF
TGTGCCACCAGTGATCCTGCCCGGGGCAATCAGCCCCAGCATTTT
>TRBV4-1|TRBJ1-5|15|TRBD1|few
CASSHSTGDGQPQHF
TGCGCCAGCAGCCATTCTACAGGGGACGGGCAGCCCCAGCATTTT
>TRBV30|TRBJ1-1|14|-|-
CAWLNRLGETEAFF
TGTGCCTGGCTCAACCGCCTGGGGGAAACTGAAGCTTTCTTT
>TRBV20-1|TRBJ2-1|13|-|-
CSATRDSYNEQFF
TGCAGTGCTACGCGGGACTCCTACAATGAGCAGTTCTTC
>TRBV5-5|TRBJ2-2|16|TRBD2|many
CASSLAGGRGTGELFF
TGTGCCAGCAGCTTGGCCGGCGGGAGGGGGACCGGGGAGCTGTTTTTT
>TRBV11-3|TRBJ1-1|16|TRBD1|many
CASSLGQGEGSTEAFF
TGTGCCAGCAGCTTGGGTCAGGGGGAAGGGAGCACTGAAGCTTTCTTT
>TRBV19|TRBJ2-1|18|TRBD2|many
CASSIAQGLAGGRAEQFF
TGTGCCAGTAGTATAGCCCAGGGACTAGCGGGGGGCCGGGCTGAGCAGTTCTTC
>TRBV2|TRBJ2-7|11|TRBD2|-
CASWGGYEQYF
TGTGCCAGCTGGGGGGGATACGAGCAGTACTTC
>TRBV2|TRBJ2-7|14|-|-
CASLRGIPIYEQYF
TGTGCCAGCCTACGGGGGATTCCCATCTACGAGCAGTACTTC
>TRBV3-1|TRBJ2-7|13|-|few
CASSQLPYYEQYF
TGTGCCAGCAGCCAATTGCCTTACTACGAGCAGTACTTC
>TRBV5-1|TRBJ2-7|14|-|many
CASSFLGVEGEQYF
TGCGCCAGCAGCTTTTTGGGGGTTGAGGGAGAGCAGTACTTC
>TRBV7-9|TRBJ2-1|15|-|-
CASSSTTRLGGEQFF
TGTGCCAGCAGCTCCACGACTAGACTCGGGGGTGAGCAGTTCTTC
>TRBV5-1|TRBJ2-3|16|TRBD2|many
CASSLGGGLDTDTQYF
TGCGCCAGCAGCTTGGGCGGGGGACTCGACACAGATACGCAGTATTTT
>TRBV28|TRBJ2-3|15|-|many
CASSLPLAGRDTQYF
TGTGCCAGCAGTTTACCTCTGGCTGGCCGAGATACGCAGTATTTT
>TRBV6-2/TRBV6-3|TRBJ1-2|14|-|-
CASSYSLRSSGYTF
TGTGCCAGCAGTTACTCCTTGCGGTCAAGTGGCTACACCTTC
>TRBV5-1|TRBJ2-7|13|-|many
CASSLGEGREQYF
TGCGCCAGCAGCTTGGGAGAGGGTCGGGAGCAGTACTTC
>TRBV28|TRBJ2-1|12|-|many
CASRPGLNEQFF
TGTGCCAGCAGGCCGGGTCTCAATGAGCAGTTCTTC
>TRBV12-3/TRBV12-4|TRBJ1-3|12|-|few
CASISDGNTIYF
TGTGCCAGCATATCGGATGGAAACACCATATATTTT
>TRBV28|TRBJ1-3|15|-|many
CASTIYRGQGNTIYF
TGTGCCAGTACAATATATCGGGGGCAAGGAAACACCATATATTTT
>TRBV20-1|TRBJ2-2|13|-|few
CSAQRGGIGELFF
TGCAGTGCTCAGAGGGGCGGGATCGGGGAGCTGTTTTTT
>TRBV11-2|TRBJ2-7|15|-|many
CASSLVGGKAYEQYF
TGTGCCAGCAGCTTAGTAGGGGGAAAAGCCTACGAGCAGTACTTC
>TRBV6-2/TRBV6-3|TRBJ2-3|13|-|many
CASSSQPTDTQYF
TGTGCCAGCAGTTCCCAGCCGACAGATACGCAGTATTTT
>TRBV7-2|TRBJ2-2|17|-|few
CASSLAGRGVNTGELFF
TGTGCCAGCAGCTTAGCGGGCAGGGGGGTGAACACCGGGGAGCTGTTTTTT
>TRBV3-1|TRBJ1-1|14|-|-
CASSQVDASSVAFF
TGTGCCAGCAGCCAAGTCGATGCTTCTAGTGTCGCTTTCTTT
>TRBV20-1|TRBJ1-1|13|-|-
CSAQDRRNTEAFF
TGCAGTGCGCAGGACAGACGGAACACTGAAGCTTTCTTT
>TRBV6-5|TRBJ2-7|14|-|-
CASKEEKYYYEQYF
TGTGCCAGCAAGGAGGAAAAGTACTACTACGAGCAGTACTTC
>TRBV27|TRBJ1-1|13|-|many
CASSPRVGAEAFF
TGTGCCAGCAGCCCCAGGGTCGGGGCCGAAGCTTTCTTT
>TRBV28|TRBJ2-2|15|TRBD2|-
CASSFAGGNTGELFF
TGTGCCAGCAGTTTTGCGGGAGGGAACACCGGGGAGCTGTTTTTT
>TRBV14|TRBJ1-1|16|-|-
CASSRPGRSLNTEAFF
TGTGCCAGCAGCCGACCAGGACGTTCCCTGAACACTGAAGCTTTCTTT
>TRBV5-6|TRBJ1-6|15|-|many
CASSGRMGYNSPLHF
TGTGCCAGCAGCGGACGTATGGGCTACAATTCACCCCTCCACTTT
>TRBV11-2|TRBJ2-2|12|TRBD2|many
CASSGASGELFF
TGTGCCAGTAGCGGGGCTAGCGGGGAGCTGTTTTTT
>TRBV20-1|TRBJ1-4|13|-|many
CSASLGFNEKLFF
TGCAGTGCTAGTTTGGGATTTAATGAAAAACTGTTTTTT
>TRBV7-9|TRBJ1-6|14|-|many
CASSAGGKVSPLHF
TGTGCCAGCAGCGCGGGGGGAAAGGTCTCACCCCTCCACTTT